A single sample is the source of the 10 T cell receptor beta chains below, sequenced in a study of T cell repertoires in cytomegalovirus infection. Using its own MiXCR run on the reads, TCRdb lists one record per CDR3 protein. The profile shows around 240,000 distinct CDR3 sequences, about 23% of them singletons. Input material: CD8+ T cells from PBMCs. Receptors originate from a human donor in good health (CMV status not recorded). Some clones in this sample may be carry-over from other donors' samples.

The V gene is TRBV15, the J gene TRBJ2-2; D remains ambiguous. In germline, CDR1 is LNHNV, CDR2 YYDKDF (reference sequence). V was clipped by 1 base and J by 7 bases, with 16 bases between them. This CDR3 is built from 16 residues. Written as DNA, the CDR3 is TGTGCCACCAGCAGAGTTCCCCCCTCGGCGGACGGGGAGCTGTTTTTT. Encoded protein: CATSRVPPSADGELFF.

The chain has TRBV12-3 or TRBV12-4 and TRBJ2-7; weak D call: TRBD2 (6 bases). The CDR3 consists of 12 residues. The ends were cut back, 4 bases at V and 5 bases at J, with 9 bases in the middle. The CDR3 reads CASSYGGNEQYF. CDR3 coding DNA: TGTGCCAGCAGTTACGGGGGTAACGAGCAGTACTTC.

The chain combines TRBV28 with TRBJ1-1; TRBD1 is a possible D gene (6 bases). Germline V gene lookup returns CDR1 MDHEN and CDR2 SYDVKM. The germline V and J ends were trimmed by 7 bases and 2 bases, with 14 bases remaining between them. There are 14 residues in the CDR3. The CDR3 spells CASNSGTFNTEAFF. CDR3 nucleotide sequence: TGTGCCAGCAACTCGGGGACATTTAACACTGAAGCTTTCTTT.

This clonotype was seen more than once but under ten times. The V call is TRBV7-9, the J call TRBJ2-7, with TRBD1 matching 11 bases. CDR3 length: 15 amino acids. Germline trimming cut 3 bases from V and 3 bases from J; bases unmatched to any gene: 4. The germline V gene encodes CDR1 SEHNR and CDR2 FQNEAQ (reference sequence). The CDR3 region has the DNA TGTGCCAGCAGCTTCGGACAGGGGGCCTTCTACGAGCAGTACTTC. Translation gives CASSFGQGAFYEQYF.

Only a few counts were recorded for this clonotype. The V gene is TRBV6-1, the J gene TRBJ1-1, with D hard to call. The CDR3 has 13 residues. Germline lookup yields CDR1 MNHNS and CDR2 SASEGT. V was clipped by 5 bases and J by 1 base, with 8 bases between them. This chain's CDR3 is CASSSFSNTEAFF. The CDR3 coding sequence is TGTGCCAGCAGTTCGTTTTCGAACACTGAAGCTTTCTTT.

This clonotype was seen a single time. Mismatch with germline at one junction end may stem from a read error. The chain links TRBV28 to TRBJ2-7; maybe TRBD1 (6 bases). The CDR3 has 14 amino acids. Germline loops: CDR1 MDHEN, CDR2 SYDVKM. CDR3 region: CASSLPGQLYEQHF. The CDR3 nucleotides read TGTGCCAGCAGTTTACCGGGACAACTCTACGAGCAGCACTTC. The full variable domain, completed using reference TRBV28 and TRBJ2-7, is DVKVTQSSRYLVKRTGEKVFLECVQDMDHENMFWYRQDPGLGLRLIYFSYDVKMKEKGDIPEGYSVSREKKERFSLILESASTNQTSMYLCASSLPGQLYEQHFGPGTRLTVT.

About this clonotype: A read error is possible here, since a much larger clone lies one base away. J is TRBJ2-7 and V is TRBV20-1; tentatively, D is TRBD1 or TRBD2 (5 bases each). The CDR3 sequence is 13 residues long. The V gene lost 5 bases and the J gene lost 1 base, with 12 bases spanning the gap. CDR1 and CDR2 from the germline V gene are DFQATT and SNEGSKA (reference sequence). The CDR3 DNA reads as TGCAGTGCTGTCGGGACGGAATCCTACGAGCAGTACTTC. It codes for CSAVGTESYEQYF.

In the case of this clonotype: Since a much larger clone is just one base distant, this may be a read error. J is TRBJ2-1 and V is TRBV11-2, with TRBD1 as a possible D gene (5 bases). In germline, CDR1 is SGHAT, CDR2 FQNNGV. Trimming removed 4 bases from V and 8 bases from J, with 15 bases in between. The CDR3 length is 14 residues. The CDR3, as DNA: TGTGCCAGCAGCTCCGACGGATGGGGCGATGAGCAGTTCTTC. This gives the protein CASSSDGWGDEQFF.

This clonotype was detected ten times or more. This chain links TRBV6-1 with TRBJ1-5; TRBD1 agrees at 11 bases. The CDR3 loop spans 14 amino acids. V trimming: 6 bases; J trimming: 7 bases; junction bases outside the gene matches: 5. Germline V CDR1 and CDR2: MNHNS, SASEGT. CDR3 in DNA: TGTGCCAGCAGCTATGGGACAGGGGGACAGCCCCAGCATTTT. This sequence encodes CASSYGTGGQPQHF.

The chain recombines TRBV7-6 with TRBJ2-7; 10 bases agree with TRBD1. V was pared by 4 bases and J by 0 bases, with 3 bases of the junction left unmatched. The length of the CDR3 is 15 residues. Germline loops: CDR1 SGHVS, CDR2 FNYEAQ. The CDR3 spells CASSSGQGTSYEQYF. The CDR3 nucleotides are TGTGCCAGCAGCTCGGGACAGGGGACCTCCTACGAGCAGTACTTC.